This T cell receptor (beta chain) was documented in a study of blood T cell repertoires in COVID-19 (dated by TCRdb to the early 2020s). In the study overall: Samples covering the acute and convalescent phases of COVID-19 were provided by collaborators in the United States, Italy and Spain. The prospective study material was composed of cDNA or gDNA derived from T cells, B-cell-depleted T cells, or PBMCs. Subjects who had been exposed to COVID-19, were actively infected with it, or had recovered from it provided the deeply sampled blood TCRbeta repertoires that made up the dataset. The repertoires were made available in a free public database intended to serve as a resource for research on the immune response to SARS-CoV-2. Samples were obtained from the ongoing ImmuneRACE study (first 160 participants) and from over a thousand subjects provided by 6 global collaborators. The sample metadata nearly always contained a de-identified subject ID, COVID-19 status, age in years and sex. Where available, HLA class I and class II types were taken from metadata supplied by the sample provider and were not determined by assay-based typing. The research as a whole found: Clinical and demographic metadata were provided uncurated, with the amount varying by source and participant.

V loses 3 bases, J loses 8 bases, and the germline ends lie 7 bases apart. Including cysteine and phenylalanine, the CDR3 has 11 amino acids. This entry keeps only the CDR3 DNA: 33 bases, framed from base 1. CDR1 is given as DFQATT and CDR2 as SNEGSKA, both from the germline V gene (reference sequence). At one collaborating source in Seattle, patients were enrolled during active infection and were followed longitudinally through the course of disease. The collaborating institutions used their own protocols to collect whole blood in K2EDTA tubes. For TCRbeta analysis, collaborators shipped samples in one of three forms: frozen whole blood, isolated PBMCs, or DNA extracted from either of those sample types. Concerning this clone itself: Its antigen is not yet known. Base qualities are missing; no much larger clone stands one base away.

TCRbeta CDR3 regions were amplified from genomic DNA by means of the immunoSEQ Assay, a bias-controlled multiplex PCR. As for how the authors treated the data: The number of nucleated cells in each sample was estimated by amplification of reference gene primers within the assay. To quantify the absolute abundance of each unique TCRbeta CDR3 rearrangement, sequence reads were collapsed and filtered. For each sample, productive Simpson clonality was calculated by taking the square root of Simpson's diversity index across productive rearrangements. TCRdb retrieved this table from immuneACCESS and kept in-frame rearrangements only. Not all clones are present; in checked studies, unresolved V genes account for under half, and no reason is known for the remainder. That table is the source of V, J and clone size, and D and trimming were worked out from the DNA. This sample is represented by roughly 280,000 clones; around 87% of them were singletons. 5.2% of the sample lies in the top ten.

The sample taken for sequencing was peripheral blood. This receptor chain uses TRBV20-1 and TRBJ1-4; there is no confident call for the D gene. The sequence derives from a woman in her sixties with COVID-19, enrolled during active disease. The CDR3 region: CSARAVEKLFF. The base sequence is TGCAGTGCTAGGGCCGTCGAAAAACTGTTTTTT.